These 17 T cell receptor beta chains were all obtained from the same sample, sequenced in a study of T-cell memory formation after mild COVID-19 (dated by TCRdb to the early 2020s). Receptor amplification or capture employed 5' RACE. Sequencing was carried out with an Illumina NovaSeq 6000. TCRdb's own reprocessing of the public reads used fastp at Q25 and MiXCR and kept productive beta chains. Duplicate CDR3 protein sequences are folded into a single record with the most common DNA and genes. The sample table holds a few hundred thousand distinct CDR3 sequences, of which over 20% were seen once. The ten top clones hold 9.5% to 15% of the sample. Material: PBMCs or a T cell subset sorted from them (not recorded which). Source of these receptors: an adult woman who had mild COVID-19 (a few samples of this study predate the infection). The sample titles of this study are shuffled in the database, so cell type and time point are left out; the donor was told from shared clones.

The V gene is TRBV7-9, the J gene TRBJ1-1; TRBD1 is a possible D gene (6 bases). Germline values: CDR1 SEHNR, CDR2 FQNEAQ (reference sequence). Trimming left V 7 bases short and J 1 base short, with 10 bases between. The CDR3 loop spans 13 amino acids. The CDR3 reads CASKWTANTEAFF. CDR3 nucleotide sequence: TGTGCCAGCAAATGGACAGCGAACACTGAAGCTTTCTTT. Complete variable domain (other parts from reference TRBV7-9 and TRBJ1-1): DTGVSQNPRHKITKRGQNVTFRCDPISEHNRLYWYRQTLGQGPEFLTYFQNEAQLEKSRLLSDRFSAERPKGSFSTLEIQRTEQGDSAMYLCASKWTANTEAFFGQGTRLTVV.

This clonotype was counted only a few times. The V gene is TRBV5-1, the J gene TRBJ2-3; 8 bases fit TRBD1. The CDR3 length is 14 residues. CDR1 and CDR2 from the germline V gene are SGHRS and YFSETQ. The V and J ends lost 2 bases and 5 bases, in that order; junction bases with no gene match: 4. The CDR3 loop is CASSFQGAGDTQYF. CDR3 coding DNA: TGCGCCAGCAGCTTCCAGGGGGCTGGAGATACGCAGTATTTT. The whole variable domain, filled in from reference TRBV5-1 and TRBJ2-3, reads KAGVTQTPRYLIKTRGQQVTLSCSPISGHRSVSWYQQTPGQGLQFLFEYFSETQRNKGNFPGRFSGRQFSNSRSEMNVSTLELGDSALYLCASSFQGAGDTQYFGPGTRLTVL.

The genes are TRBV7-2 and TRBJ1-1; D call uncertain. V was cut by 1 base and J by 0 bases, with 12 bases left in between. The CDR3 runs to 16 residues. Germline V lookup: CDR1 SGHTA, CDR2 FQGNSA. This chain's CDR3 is CASSLVQTILNTEAFF. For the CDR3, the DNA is TGTGCCAGCAGCTTAGTACAGACAATTTTGAACACTGAAGCTTTCTTT.

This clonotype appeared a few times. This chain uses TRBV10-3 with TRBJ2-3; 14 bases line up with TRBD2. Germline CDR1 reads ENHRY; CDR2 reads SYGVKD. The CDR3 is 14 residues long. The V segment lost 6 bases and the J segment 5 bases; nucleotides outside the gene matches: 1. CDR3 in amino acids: CAISGTSGRDTQYF. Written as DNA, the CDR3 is TGTGCCATCAGCGGGACTAGCGGGAGAGATACGCAGTATTTT.

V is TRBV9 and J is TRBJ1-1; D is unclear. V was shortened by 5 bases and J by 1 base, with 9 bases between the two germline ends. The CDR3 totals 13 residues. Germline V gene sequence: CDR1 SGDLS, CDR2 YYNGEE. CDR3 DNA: TGTGCCAGCAGGTCGACCCGGAACACTGAAGCTTTCTTT. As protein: CASRSTRNTEAFF.

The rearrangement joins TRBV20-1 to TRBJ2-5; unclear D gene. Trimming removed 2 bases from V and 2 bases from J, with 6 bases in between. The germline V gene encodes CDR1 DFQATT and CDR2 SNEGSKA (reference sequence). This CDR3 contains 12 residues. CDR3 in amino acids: CSARYLQETQYF. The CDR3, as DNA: TGCAGTGCTAGATATTTACAAGAGACCCAGTACTTC.

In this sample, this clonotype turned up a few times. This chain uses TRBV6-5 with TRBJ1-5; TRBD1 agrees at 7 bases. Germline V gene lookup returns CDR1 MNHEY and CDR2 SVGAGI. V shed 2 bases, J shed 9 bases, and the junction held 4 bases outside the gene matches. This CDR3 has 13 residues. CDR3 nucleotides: TGTGCCAGCAGTTACCAGGGGGTTGGGCCCCAGCATTTT. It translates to CASSYQGVGPQHF.

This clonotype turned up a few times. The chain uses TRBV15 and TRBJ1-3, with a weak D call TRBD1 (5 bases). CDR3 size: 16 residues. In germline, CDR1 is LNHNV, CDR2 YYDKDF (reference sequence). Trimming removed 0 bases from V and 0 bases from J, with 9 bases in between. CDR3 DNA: TGTGCCACCAGCAGAGATAGGACAAACTCTGGAAACACCATATATTTT. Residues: CATSRDRTNSGNTIYF. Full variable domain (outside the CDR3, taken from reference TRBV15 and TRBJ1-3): DAMVIQNPRYQVTQFGKPVTLSCSQTLNHNVMYWYQQKSSQAPKLLFHYYDKDFNNEADTPDNFQSRRPNTSFCFLDIRSPGLGDTAMYLCATSRDRTNSGNTIYFGEGSWLTVV.

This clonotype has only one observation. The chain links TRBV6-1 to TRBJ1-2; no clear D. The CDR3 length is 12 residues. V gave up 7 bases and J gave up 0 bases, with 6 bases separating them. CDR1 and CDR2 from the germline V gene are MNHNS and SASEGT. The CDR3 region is CASTRTNYGYTF. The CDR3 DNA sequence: TGTGCCAGCACGAGAACTAACTATGGCTACACCTTC.

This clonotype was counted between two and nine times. The CDR3 DNA is TGTGCCAGCAGTTTCCGACAGGGGGTAGGCAATGAGCAGTTCTTC. Its protein is CASSFRQGVGNEQFF. J is TRBJ2-1 and V is TRBV27, with 9 bases that match TRBD1. The CDR3 has 15 amino acids. Germline loops: CDR1 MNHEY, CDR2 SMNVEV (reference sequence). Trimming removed 3 bases from V and 6 bases from J; junction bases left unmatched: 6.

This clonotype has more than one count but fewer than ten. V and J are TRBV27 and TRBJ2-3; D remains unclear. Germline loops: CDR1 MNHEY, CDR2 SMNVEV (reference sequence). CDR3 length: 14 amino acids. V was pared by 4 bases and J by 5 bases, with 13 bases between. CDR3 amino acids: CASSSTQQGDTQYF. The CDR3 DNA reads TGTGCCAGCAGTTCGACCCAACAAGGAGATACGCAGTATTTT.

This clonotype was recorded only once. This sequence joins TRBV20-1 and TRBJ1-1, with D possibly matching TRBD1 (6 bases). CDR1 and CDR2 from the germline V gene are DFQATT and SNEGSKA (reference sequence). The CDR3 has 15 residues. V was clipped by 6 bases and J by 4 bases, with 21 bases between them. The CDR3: CSAVAPQGLGTEAFF. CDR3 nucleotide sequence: TGCAGTGCGGTAGCGCCACAGGGCTTGGGCACTGAAGCTTTCTTT.

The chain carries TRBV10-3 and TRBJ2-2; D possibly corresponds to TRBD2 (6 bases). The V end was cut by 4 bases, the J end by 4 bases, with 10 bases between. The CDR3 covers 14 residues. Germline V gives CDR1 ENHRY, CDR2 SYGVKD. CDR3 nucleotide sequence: TGTGCCATCAGTGGACTAGACCTCACCGGGGAGCTGTTTTTT. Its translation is CAISGLDLTGELFF.

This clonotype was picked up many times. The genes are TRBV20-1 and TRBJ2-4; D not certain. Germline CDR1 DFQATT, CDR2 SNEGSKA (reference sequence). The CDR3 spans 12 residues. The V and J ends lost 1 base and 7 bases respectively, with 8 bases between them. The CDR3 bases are TGCAGTGCTAGAGCCAGCAATAACATTCAGTACTTC. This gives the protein CSARASNNIQYF.

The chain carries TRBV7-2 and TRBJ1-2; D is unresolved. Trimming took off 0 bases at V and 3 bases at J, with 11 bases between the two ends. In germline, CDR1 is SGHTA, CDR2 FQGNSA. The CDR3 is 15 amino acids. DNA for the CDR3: TGTGCCAGCAGCTTAGCTTTCACCCAAGACTATGGCTACACCTTC. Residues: CASSLAFTQDYGYTF.

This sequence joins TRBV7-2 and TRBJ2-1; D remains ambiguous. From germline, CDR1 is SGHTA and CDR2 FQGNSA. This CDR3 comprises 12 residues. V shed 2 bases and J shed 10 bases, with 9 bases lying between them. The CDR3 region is CASSLLHPEQFF. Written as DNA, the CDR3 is TGTGCCAGCAGCTTACTCCACCCGGAGCAGTTCTTC.

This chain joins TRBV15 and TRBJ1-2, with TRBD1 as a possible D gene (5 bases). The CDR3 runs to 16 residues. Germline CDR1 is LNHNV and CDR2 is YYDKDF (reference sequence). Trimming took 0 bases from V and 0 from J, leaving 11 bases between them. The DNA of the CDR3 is TGTGCCACCAGCAGAGATCCGAGGGGAGCTAACTATGGCTACACCTTC. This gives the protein CATSRDPRGANYGYTF.